This T cell receptor (beta chain) was found in a study of blood T cell repertoires in COVID-19 (dated by TCRdb to the early 2020s). About the full investigation: Samples from collaborators originated in the United States, Italy and Spain and spanned both the acute and convalescent phases of COVID-19. The prospective study material was composed of cDNA or gDNA derived from T cells, B-cell-depleted T cells, or PBMCs. Subjects who had been exposed to COVID-19, were actively infected with it, or had recovered from it provided the deeply sampled blood TCRbeta repertoires that made up the dataset. The repertoires were released in a freely available public database meant as a resource for research on the immune response to SARS-CoV-2. Samples were obtained from the ongoing ImmuneRACE study (first 160 participants) and from some 1,300 subjects provided by 6 global collaborators. Nearly every sample came with metadata listing a de-identified subject ID, COVID-19 status, age in years and sex. Where available, HLA class I and class II types were obtained from metadata supplied by the sample provider rather than from assay-based typing.

One collaborating source in Seattle enrolled patients while the patients were actively infected and followed the patients over time throughout the course of disease. Each collaborating institution followed its own protocols to collect whole blood in K2EDTA tubes. For TCRbeta analysis, collaborators shipped samples as frozen whole blood, isolated PBMCs, or DNA extracted from either of those sample types. TCRbeta CDR3 regions were amplified from genomic DNA using the immunoSEQ Assay, a bias-controlled multiplex PCR. Turning to the authors' computational methods: Nucleated cell counts per sample were estimated from amplification of reference gene primers within the assay. To quantify the absolute abundance of each unique TCRbeta CDR3 rearrangement, sequence reads were collapsed and filtered. For each sample, productive Simpson clonality was calculated as the square root of Simpson's diversity index over productive rearrangements. The clones in this table, taken by TCRdb from immuneACCESS, are in-frame only. Not every clone is retained; where verified, under half of the shortfall comes from an unresolved V gene, and the cause of the rest is unknown. V and J calls and clone size follow that table, whereas D and trimming were derived from the DNA. In this sample the table shows under 300,000 clones, 80% to 95% of which occur a single time. 0.83% of the sample is in the top ten clones.

Overall study results and their limits: How much clinical and demographic metadata was included differed by source and by participant, and the metadata was provided uncurated.

CDR1 and CDR2 were assigned from the germline V gene as LGHNT and FRNRAP. V drops 6 bases and J drops 8 bases, leaving 14 bases in between. Reading from cysteine to phenylalanine, the CDR3 counts 14 amino acids. Just the 42-base CDR3 DNA is kept, in frame starting at base 1. A remark on this clone: It lacks a known antigen. Base qualities are not recorded, but no much larger clone differs from it by a single base.

The source material was peripheral blood. This chain is built from TRBV12-5 and TRBJ1-6; TRBD1 could be the D gene, as 6 bases match. The clonotype was recovered from a man aged 25 to 45 with COVID-19, enrolled during active disease. The nucleotide sequence is given as TGTGCTAGTGGCCACAGGGAGATTGATTCACCCCTCCACTTT. This gives the protein CASGHREIDSPLHF.